One sample yielded the 29 T cell receptor beta chains listed below, sequenced in a study of blood T cell repertoires in COVID-19. The repertoire was sequenced with immunoSEQ multiplex PCR; TCRdb's copy has only in-frame clones and lacks some. Found here are roughly 200,000 clones, around 89% of them singletons; the top ten hold 0.95% to 1.5%. Input material: PBMCs or T cells enriched from blood (not recorded which). These receptors all stem from a man aged 30 to 45 who had recovered from COVID-19.

As regards this clone: The CDR3 ends on some other residue instead of the conserved phenylalanine or tryptophan, so this is likely a read error. The limits of the CDR3 on the DNA are not certain, so only TCRdb's listed CDR3 is given. The CDR3 spells CASRPLLAGSSMVL. This chain uses TRBV28 with TRBJ2-7; the table's TRBD2 call for D was not verified on the DNA. Counting both end residues, the CDR3 totals 14 amino acids. From germline, CDR1 is MDHEN and CDR2 SYDVKM.

This rearrangement joins TRBV4-1 to TRBJ2-7; 10 bases are shared with TRBD2. CDR3 length equals 16 residues. The germline CDR1 and CDR2 sequences are MGHRA and YSYEKL. Losses at the gene ends were 0 bases for V and 6 bases for J; bases not matched to a gene: 8. The CDR3 protein is CASSQDLASGSSEQYF. The CDR3 DNA follows: TGCGCCAGCAGCCAAGATTTAGCTAGCGGGAGCAGCGAGCAGTACTTC.

The chain couples TRBV27 to TRBJ2-7; the match to TRBD2 covers 8 bases. V gave up 3 bases and J gave up 0 bases; unmatched junction bases: 7. The germline CDR1 and CDR2 sequences are MNHEY and SMNVEV (reference sequence). The CDR3 runs 16 residues. The CDR3 region has the DNA TGTGCCAGCAGTTTCTCAGCGGGGGAAAGCTCCTACGAGCAGTACTTC. This encodes CASSFSAGESSYEQYF.

This chain links TRBV6-6 with TRBJ2-5; 12 nucleotides align to TRBD2. Germline assignment: CDR1 MNHNY and CDR2 SVGAGI (reference sequence). The CDR3 has 18 amino acids. The V gene end was trimmed by 7 bases and the J gene end by 0 bases; junction bases not matched to a gene: 12. The CDR3 bases are TGTGCCAGCATTCGTTATTGGACTAGCGGGGTGTACCAAGAGACCCAGTACTTC. It codes for CASIRYWTSGVYQETQYF.

The genes are TRBV6-4 and TRBJ2-4, with D possibly being TRBD2 (6 bases). Trimming pared 2 bases from V and 9 bases from J, leaving 11 bases between. The CDR3 has 13 residues. CDR1 is MRHNA, CDR2 SNTAGT, per germline. DNA of the CDR3: TGTGCCAGCAGTGACACGACTAGGAGCATTCAGTACTTC. Translating it yields CASSDTTRSIQYF.

This chain connects TRBV10-2 to TRBJ2-2, with TRBD2 identical over 8 bases. The CDR3 length is 13 residues. The germline V gene has CDR1 WSHSY and CDR2 SAAADI. With V trimmed by 3 bases and J by 6 bases, 0 bases remained unmatched. Written as DNA, the CDR3 is TGCGCCAGCAGTGATAGCGGGGCCGGGGAGCTGTTTTTT. Its translation is CASSDSGAGELFF.

This clone occurred once. This sequence joins TRBV24-1 and TRBJ2-1, with D possibly being TRBD2 (7 bases). This CDR3 has 16 residues. The V gene lost 2 bases and the J gene lost 7 bases, with 17 bases spanning the gap. The germline gives CDR1 KGHDR, CDR2 SFDVKD. CDR3 in DNA: TGTGCCACCAGTGATTGGCAGGGGAGGGCGCGGAATGAGCAGTTCTTC. It encodes CATSDWQGRARNEQFF.

This clone showed up just a few times. The V and J genes are TRBV6-4 and TRBJ2-1; D is unclear. The CDR3 is 13 amino acids. V shed 0 bases and J shed 11 bases, with 11 bases lying between them. CDR1 is MRHNA and CDR2 is SNTAGT in the germline V gene. CDR3 DNA: TGTGCCAGCAGTGACTCGCTCGGTAGTCAGCAGTTCTTC. Protein product: CASSDSLGSQQFF.

V usage is TRBV27 and J usage is TRBJ2-4; tentatively, D is TRBD1 (6 bases). This CDR3 is built from 12 residues. Germline CDR1 is MNHEY and CDR2 is SMNVEV (reference sequence). The V gene lost 3 bases and the J gene lost 9 bases, with 9 bases spanning the gap. CDR3 in DNA: TGTGCCAGCAGTTTGGGCAGGGGCATTCAGTACTTC. Protein: CASSLGRGIQYF.

This rearrangement joins TRBV5-1 to TRBJ2-3; 8 nucleotides line up with TRBD1. The CDR3 sequence is 14 residues long. The V gene end was trimmed by 4 bases and the J gene end by 2 bases; junction bases not matched to a gene: 3. CDR1 and CDR2 (germline): SGHRS, YFSETQ. CDR3 sequence reads: CASSGQGFTDTQYF. Here the CDR3 DNA reads TGCGCCAGCAGCGGACAGGGTTTCACAGATACGCAGTATTTT.

This chain uses TRBV7-9 with TRBJ2-3; 10 positions agree with TRBD2. The J segment lost 7 bases and the V segment lost 4 bases, leaving 11 bases of the junction unmatched. Germline assignment: CDR1 SEHNR and CDR2 FQNEAQ (reference sequence). The CDR3 runs to 16 residues. This chain's CDR3 is CASSSEALAGVYTQYF. The CDR3 nucleotides are TGTGCCAGCAGCTCAGAAGCGCTAGCGGGAGTTTATACGCAGTATTTT.

The chain links TRBV7-9 to TRBJ1-1; weak D call: TRBD1 (6 bases). This CDR3 is built from 13 residues. Trimming pared 2 bases from V and 8 bases from J, leaving 12 bases between. The germline CDR1 and CDR2 sequences are SEHNR and FQNEAQ (reference sequence). Here the CDR3 reads CASSLSGTLEAFF. The CDR3 nucleotides read TGTGCCAGCAGCTTATCCGGGACACTAGAAGCTTTCTTT.

J is TRBJ2-1 and V is TRBV10-3; 9 bases are a match to TRBD2. The CDR3 is 17 residues long. V was pared by 8 bases and J by 6 bases, with 17 bases of the junction left unmatched. Germline V CDR1 and CDR2: ENHRY, SYGVKD. The CDR3 reads CAIEGGAPGSGSNEQFF. The CDR3 coding sequence is TGTGCCATCGAAGGGGGAGCCCCGGGTAGCGGGAGCAATGAGCAGTTCTTC.

This chain joins TRBV9 and TRBJ1-6, with D perhaps matching TRBD1 (6 bases). V was trimmed by 3 bases and J by 8 bases, leaving 12 bases between them. This CDR3 comprises 14 residues. Germline CDR1 and CDR2: SGDLS and YYNGEE. CDR3 coding DNA: TGTGCCAGCAGCGCCGGACAGTTTGATTCACCCCTCCACTTT. Translating gives CASSAGQFDSPLHF.

This sequence joins TRBV6-5 and TRBJ1-6, with 8 bases that match TRBD1. Per the germline V gene, CDR1 is MNHEY and CDR2 is SVGAGI. This CDR3 is 14 amino acids long. V gave up 6 bases and J gave up 8 bases; unmatched junction bases: 6. Written as DNA, the CDR3 is TGTGCCAGCAGCATGGACAGGGTTTATTCACCCCTCCACTTT. It is translated as CASSMDRVYSPLHF.

This clone was seen only once. This chain connects TRBV6-5 to TRBJ2-2; 10 bases agree with TRBD1. This CDR3 region has 15 residues. Trimming at V came to 6 bases and at J to 7 bases, leaving 8 bases not matched to a gene. Germline V gene data show CDR1 as MNHEY and CDR2 as SVGAGI. The CDR3 nucleotides read TGTGCCAGCAGAACGGGACAGGGGAGCATCGGGGAGCTGTTTTTT. Amino acids: CASRTGQGSIGELFF.

This chain links TRBV14 with TRBJ2-5, with 13 positions matching TRBD2. This CDR3 is built from 20 residues. CDR1 and CDR2 (germline): SGHDN, FVKESK. V trimming: 0 bases; J trimming: 3 bases; junction bases outside the gene matches: 13. CDR3 bases: TGTGCCAGCAGCCAAGATGTTGGACTAGCGGGGGACCGAGGGGAAGAGACCCAGTACTTC. This sequence encodes CASSQDVGLAGDRGEETQYF. Full variable domain (rest looked up from reference TRBV14 and TRBJ2-5): EAGVTQFPSHSVIEKGQTVTLRCDPISGHDNLYWYRRVMGKEIKFLLHFVKESKQDESGMPNNRFLAERTGGTYSTLKVQPAELEDSGVYFCASSQDVGLAGDRGEETQYFGPGTRLLVL.

The chain couples TRBV6-5 to TRBJ1-2; D may be TRBD1 (6 bases). V was pared by 5 bases and J by 1 base, with 14 bases between. The CDR3 has 15 amino acids. Looked up from germline, CDR1 is MNHEY and CDR2 is SVGAGI. The CDR3 nucleotides are TGTGCCAGCAGTCAGACTCAGGGGTTTAACTATGGCTACACCTTC. Its translation: CASSQTQGFNYGYTF.

The J gene is TRBJ1-1, the V gene TRBV7-6; 8 bases map to TRBD1. Germline V gene sequence: CDR1 SGHVS, CDR2 FNYEAQ. Trimming removed 3 bases from V and 1 base from J; junction bases left unmatched: 7. The CDR3 is 16 residues long. Written as DNA, the CDR3 is TGTGCCAGCAGCTTCCTAACAGGGGGACAGAACACTGAAGCTTTCTTT. It encodes CASSFLTGGQNTEAFF.

The chain combines TRBV20-1 with TRBJ1-2; D is unresolved. Between the trimmed V and J ends, which lost 7 bases and 5 bases, there was a span of 11 bases. The CDR3 is 11 residues long. Germline V gene lookup returns CDR1 DFQATT and CDR2 SNEGSKA (reference sequence). This chain's CDR3 is CSVTVEYGYTF. CDR3 coding DNA: TGCAGTGTTACAGTAGAGTATGGCTACACCTTC.

CDR3 DNA: TGTGCCAGCAGTGAACAGGTTGCCTCTGAAGCTTTCTTT. Its protein is CASSEQVASEAFF. The chain couples TRBV6-1 to TRBJ1-1; D uncertain. CDR1 and CDR2 from the germline V gene are MNHNS and SASEGT. There are 13 residues in the CDR3. V was trimmed by 2 bases and J by 6 bases, leaving 10 bases between them.

The chain employs TRBV18 and TRBJ2-1; 11 bases fit TRBD1. CDR3 length: 14 amino acids. With 2 bases clipped from V and 7 bases from J, the junction kept 1 base outside the gene matches. Germline V CDR1 and CDR2: KGHSH, LQKENI. DNA of the CDR3: TGTGCCAGCTCACCAGGGACAGGGGGAAATGAGCAGTTCTTC. This encodes CASSPGTGGNEQFF.

The chain recombines TRBV11-1 with TRBJ1-5; 10 bases match TRBD1. Germline values: CDR1 SGHAT, CDR2 FQDESV (reference sequence). This CDR3 spans 14 amino acids. The trim removed 5 bases at V and 5 bases at J, leaving 3 bases unmatched. The CDR3 DNA is TGTGCCAGCAGCAAGGACAGGGGGGATCAGCCCCAGCATTTT. Translated, it gives CASSKDRGDQPQHF.

The chain links TRBV30 to TRBJ2-2; 9 nucleotides line up with TRBD2. The CDR3 is made up of 16 amino acids. The V and J ends lost 7 bases and 4 bases, in that order; junction bases with no gene match: 13. From germline, CDR1 is GTSNPN and CDR2 SVGIG (reference sequence). CDR3 protein: CAYTRGAGGVTGELFF. The CDR3 DNA reads as TGTGCCTACACCCGGGGGGCGGGAGGGGTCACCGGGGAGCTGTTTTTT.

The J gene is TRBJ1-1, the V gene TRBV10-3; tentatively, D is TRBD1 (6 bases). V was trimmed by 10 bases and J by 5 bases, leaving 20 bases between them. Per germline, CDR1 ENHRY and CDR2 SYGVKD. The CDR3 totals 14 residues. As DNA, the CDR3 is TGTGCCACCCGGAACAGGGAAGGAGCGACTGAAGCTTTCTTT. It specifies CATRNREGATEAFF.

The rearrangement links TRBV5-5 to TRBJ2-1, with D unclear. With 2 bases removed from V and 7 bases from J, the gap between germline ends came to 7 bases. Germline V CDR1 and CDR2: SGHKS, YYEKEE (reference sequence). This CDR3 contains 12 residues. The CDR3 loop is CASSFSRNEQFF. In DNA, the CDR3 is TGTGCCAGCAGCTTTTCCCGGAATGAGCAGTTCTTC.

In this sample, this clone turned up once. The DNA for the CDR3 is TGTGCCAGTAGTATATCGAGCAGGTATTCTTATGGCTACACCTTC. Translated: CASSISSRYSYGYTF. The chain combines TRBV19 with TRBJ1-2; D is undetermined. V was clipped by 2 bases and J by 5 bases, with 15 bases between them. The CDR3 sequence is 15 residues long. CDR1 LNHDA and CDR2 SQIVND come from the germline V gene (reference sequence).

The CDR3 sequence: CASTLAGYGYTF. CDR3 DNA: TGTGCCAGCACTCTCGCGGGCTATGGCTACACCTTC. The rearrangement joins TRBV5-6 to TRBJ1-2; the D is unclear. With 6 bases removed from V and 4 bases from J, the gap between germline ends came to 10 bases. CDR1 and CDR2 from the germline V gene are SGHDT and YYEEEE. There are 12 residues in the CDR3.

V is TRBV23-1 and J is TRBJ1-1, with D possibly TRBD1 on 6 matching bases. TRBV23-1 is noted as an ORF with a role that remains uncertain. CDR3 length equals 14 residues. The germline V and J ends were trimmed by 6 bases and 5 bases, with 16 bases remaining between them. The CDR3 protein is CASSEEDSRTEAFF. The CDR3 DNA reads TGCGCCAGCAGCGAGGAGGACAGCCGGACTGAAGCTTTCTTT.